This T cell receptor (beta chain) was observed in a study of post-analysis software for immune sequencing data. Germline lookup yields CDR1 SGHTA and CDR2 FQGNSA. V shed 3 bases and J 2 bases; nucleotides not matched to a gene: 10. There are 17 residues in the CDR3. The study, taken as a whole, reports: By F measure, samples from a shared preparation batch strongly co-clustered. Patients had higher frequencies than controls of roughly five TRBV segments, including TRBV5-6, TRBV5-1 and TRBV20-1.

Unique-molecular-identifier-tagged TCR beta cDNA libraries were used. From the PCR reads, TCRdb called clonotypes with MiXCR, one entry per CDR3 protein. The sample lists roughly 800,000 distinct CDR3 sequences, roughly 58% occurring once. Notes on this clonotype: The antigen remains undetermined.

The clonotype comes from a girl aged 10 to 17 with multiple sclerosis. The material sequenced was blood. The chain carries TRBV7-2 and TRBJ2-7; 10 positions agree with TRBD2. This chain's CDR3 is CASSFPTVLAGAYEQYF. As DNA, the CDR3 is TGTGCCAGCAGCTTCCCGACCGTTCTAGCGGGGGCCTACGAGCAGTACTTC.